Below are 15 T cell receptor beta chains sequenced from a single sample in a study of blood T cell repertoires in COVID-19. Produced via immunoSEQ multiplex PCR; TCRdb's table is partial and in-frame only. The sample carries almost 250,000 clones, 85% to 90% recorded once. The sequencing input was PBMCs or T cells enriched from blood (not recorded which). Receptors were obtained from a young woman who had recovered from COVID-19.

The chain links TRBV7-9 to TRBJ2-1, with TRBD1 as a possible D gene (6 bases). V shed 6 bases and J shed 2 bases, with 14 bases lying between them. Germline CDR1 reads SEHNR; CDR2 reads FQNEAQ (reference sequence). This CDR3 has 15 residues. DNA of the CDR3: TGTGCCAGCAGTCCTGCCGGGACAACCTACAATGAGCAGTTCTTC. Protein product: CASSPAGTTYNEQFF.

This clone occurred a few times. The chain carries TRBV28 and TRBJ1-1, with TRBD1 as a possible D gene (6 bases). There are 15 residues in the CDR3. The V gene's germline CDR1 is MDHEN and CDR2 SYDVKM. Trimming stripped 1 base from V and 1 base from J, with 10 bases between. The CDR3 sequence is CASSLLGHRNTEAFF. CDR3 nucleotide sequence: TGTGCCAGCAGTTTATTGGGACACCGGAACACTGAAGCTTTCTTT.

V and J are TRBV9 and TRBJ2-1; no clear D. Germline assignment: CDR1 SGDLS and CDR2 YYNGEE. CDR3 size: 16 residues. Trimming took 0 bases from V and 5 from J, leaving 15 bases between them. CDR3 residues: CASSVEMASRNNEQFF. Written as DNA, the CDR3 is TGTGCCAGCAGCGTAGAGATGGCTAGTCGGAACAATGAGCAGTTCTTC.

This chain links TRBV5-1 with TRBJ2-5; tentative D call: TRBD2 (6 bases). The germline V and J ends were trimmed by 0 bases and 7 bases, with 13 bases remaining between them. The CDR3 covers 14 residues. The germline V gene encodes CDR1 SGHRS and CDR2 YFSETQ. The CDR3 DNA reads as TGCGCCAGCAGCTTGGTTGCGGGATTGGGGACCCAGTACTTC. The encoded protein is CASSLVAGLGTQYF.

The rearrangement joins TRBV6-2 or TRBV6-3 to TRBJ2-2; no firm D call. The CDR3 has 14 residues. Trimming left V 0 bases short and J 4 bases short, with 6 bases between. Germline values: CDR1 MNHEY, CDR2 SVGEGT. In DNA, the CDR3 is TGTGCCAGCAGTTACTCGCCGGTCACCGGGGAGCTGTTTTTT. This sequence encodes CASSYSPVTGELFF.

This sequence joins TRBV7-9 and TRBJ2-7; D is possibly TRBD2 (6 bases). The CDR3 is made up of 13 amino acids. Germline CDR1 is SEHNR and CDR2 is FQNEAQ (reference sequence). Trimming left V 5 bases short and J 6 bases short, with 14 bases between. CDR3 protein: CASSPQAGSEQYF. CDR3 DNA sequence: TGTGCCAGCAGCCCCCAGGCCGGGAGCGAGCAGTACTTC.

The V and J genes are TRBV2 and TRBJ1-2, with 9 positions matching TRBD1. The CDR3 totals 13 residues. V was clipped by 6 bases and J by 8 bases; unmatched bases: 7. Germline CDR1 reads SNHLY; CDR2 reads FYNNEI. Here the CDR3 reads CASSYTGGEGYTF. In DNA, the CDR3 is TGTGCCAGCAGCTATACAGGGGGCGAGGGCTACACCTTC.

The V and J genes are TRBV4-1 and TRBJ2-3; D gene ambiguous. The CDR3 is made up of 14 amino acids. Germline CDR1 reads MGHRA; CDR2 reads YSYEKL. Trimming shortened V by 0 bases and J by 1 base, and 5 bases separated the two germline ends. CDR3 DNA sequence: TGCGCCAGCAGCCAAGAAACTGGCACAGATACGCAGTATTTT. Translation gives CASSQETGTDTQYF.

CDR3 sequence (DNA): TGTGCCAGCAGCCCACCCCGACTAGCGGGAGTAGGGGAGCAGTACTTC. Residues: CASSPPRLAGVGEQYF. This chain uses TRBV6-2 or TRBV6-3 with TRBJ2-7, with 12 nucleotides matching TRBD2. The CDR3 contains 16 residues. CDR1 and CDR2 from the germline V gene are MNHEY and SVGEGT. The V gene end was trimmed by 6 bases and the J gene end by 7 bases; junction bases not matched to a gene: 13.

This clone was detected only once. The same CDR3 is also encoded by other DNA sequences in this sample. The J gene is TRBJ1-1, the V gene TRBV28; 7 bases fit TRBD1. The germline gives CDR1 MDHEN, CDR2 SYDVKM. The CDR3 length is 14 residues. The junction had 2 bases not matched to a gene; V was cut back by 2 bases and J by 2 bases. The CDR3 spells CASSLRQGNTEAFF. DNA for the CDR3: TGTGCCAGCAGTTTAAGACAGGGAAACACTGAAGCTTTCTTT. The variable domain in full, with the rest retrieved from reference TRBV28 and TRBJ1-1, is DVKVTQSSRYLVKRTGEKVFLECVQDMDHENMFWYRQDPGLGLRLIYFSYDVKMKEKGDIPEGYSVSREKKERFSLILESASTNQTSMYLCASSLRQGNTEAFFGQGTRLTVV.

V and J are TRBV10-3 and TRBJ2-5; D possibly corresponds to TRBD2 (6 bases). This CDR3 comprises 13 residues. V was pared by 3 bases and J by 5 bases, with 10 bases between. Germline lookup yields CDR1 ENHRY and CDR2 SYGVKD. The CDR3 loop reads CAISDRAGETQYF. For the CDR3, the DNA is TGTGCCATCAGTGATCGTGCGGGGGAGACCCAGTACTTC.

V gene TRBV11-3 combines with J gene TRBJ2-3, with a tentative D call TRBD1 (6 bases). This CDR3 contains 15 residues. V lost 0 bases and J 2 bases, leaving 9 bases between the germline ends. Germline CDR1 SGHNT, CDR2 YENEEA. The CDR3 DNA follows: TGTGCCAGCAGCTTAGATGGGACACCCACAGATACGCAGTATTTT. As protein: CASSLDGTPTDTQYF.

The chain recombines TRBV7-9 with TRBJ1-3; D is ambiguous. Germline loops: CDR1 SEHNR, CDR2 FQNEAQ (reference sequence). The length of the CDR3 is 15 residues. The germline V and J ends were trimmed by 5 bases and 2 bases, with 13 bases remaining between them. The CDR3 loop is CASSADTYTGNTIYF. Written as DNA, the CDR3 is TGTGCCAGCAGCGCCGACACATATACTGGAAACACCATATATTTT. The full variable domain, rest sourced from reference TRBV7-9 and TRBJ1-3, is DTGVSQNPRHKITKRGQNVTFRCDPISEHNRLYWYRQTLGQGPEFLTYFQNEAQLEKSRLLSDRFSAERPKGSFSTLEIQRTEQGDSAMYLCASSADTYTGNTIYFGEGSWLTVV.

The chain has TRBV5-5 and TRBJ2-5, with TRBD2 matching 13 bases. The CDR3 runs 17 residues. J was trimmed by 4 bases and V by 5 bases; bases with no gene match: 11. Per germline, CDR1 SGHKS and CDR2 YYEKEE (reference sequence). In DNA, the CDR3 is TGTGCCAGCAGGGGCATAACTAGCGGGAGGGCCCGAGAGACCCAGTACTTC. Its translation is CASRGITSGRARETQYF.

This chain uses TRBV28 with TRBJ1-6; D possibly corresponds to TRBD1 (5 bases). This CDR3 is 14 amino acids long. Germline assignment: CDR1 MDHEN and CDR2 SYDVKM. V was trimmed by 3 bases and J by 6 bases, leaving 9 bases between them. CDR3 sequence: CASSFTRVNSPLHF. The CDR3, as DNA: TGTGCCAGCAGTTTTACCAGGGTTAATTCACCCCTCCACTTT. The full variable domain, rest sourced from reference TRBV28 and TRBJ1-6, is DVKVTQSSRYLVKRTGEKVFLECVQDMDHENMFWYRQDPGLGLRLIYFSYDVKMKEKGDIPEGYSVSREKKERFSLILESASTNQTSMYLCASSFTRVNSPLHFGNGTRLTVT.